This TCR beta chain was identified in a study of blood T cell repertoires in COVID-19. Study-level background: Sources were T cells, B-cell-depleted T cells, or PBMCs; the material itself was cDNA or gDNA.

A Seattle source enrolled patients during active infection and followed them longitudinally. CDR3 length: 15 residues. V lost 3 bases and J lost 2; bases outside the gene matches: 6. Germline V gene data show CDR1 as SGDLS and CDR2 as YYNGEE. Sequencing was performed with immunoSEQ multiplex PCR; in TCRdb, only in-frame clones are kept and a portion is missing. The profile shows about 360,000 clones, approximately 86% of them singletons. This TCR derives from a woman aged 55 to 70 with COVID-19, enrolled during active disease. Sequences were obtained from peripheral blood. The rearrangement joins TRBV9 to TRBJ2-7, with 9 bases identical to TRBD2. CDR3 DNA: TGTGCCAGCAGCGCCACTAGCGGGCTGCCCTACGAGCAGTACTTC. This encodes CASSATSGLPYEQYF. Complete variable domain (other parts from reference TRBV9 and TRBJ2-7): DSGVTQTPKHLITATGQRVTLRCSPRSGDLSVYWYQQSLDQGLQFLIQYYNGEERAKGNILERFSAQQFPDLHSELNLSSLELGDSALYFCASSATSGLPYEQYFGPGTRLTVT.